This T cell receptor (beta chain) comes out of a study of blood T cell repertoires in COVID-19. This CDR3 region has 13 residues. From germline, CDR1 is SGHAT and CDR2 FQNNGV. Unmatched junction bases numbered 4, after V lost 5 bases and J lost 4 bases. Cohort 3 recovery required two negative PCRs, clearance, or symptom resolution. As processed by the authors: Reference gene primer amplification gave nucleated cell count estimates. Generated by immunoSEQ multiplex PCR, the TCRdb table keeps only in-frame clones and is missing some. The DNA gave D and trimming, while V, J and clone size come from that table. Seen here are about 400,000 clones, about 90% observed once, and the top ten hold 1.5% to 2%.

The source material was PBMCs or T cells enriched from blood (not recorded which). The sequence came from a woman in her twenties or thirties who had recovered from COVID-19. V and J are TRBV11-2 and TRBJ1-2; TRBD1 matches at 7 bases. The CDR3 loop is CASSPGTVYGYTF. The DNA for the CDR3 is TGTGCCAGCAGCCCTGGGACAGTCTATGGCTACACCTTC.